A selection of T cell receptor beta chains follows, all from one sample in a study of identical twins. One entry per CDR3 protein, called by TCRdb with MiXCR from the 5' RACE reads. The sample lists 450,000 to 600,000 distinct CDR3 sequences, 20% to 25% occurring once. This same sample was also taken into another study, of yellow fever vaccine responses in identical twins.

Material for sequencing was CD4+ T cells sorted from blood. Every receptor here comes from a woman aged 18 to 35 in good health. Both conserved end residues are part of each CDR3. The D gene is left open where the match is weak. Clone size appears in some rows only: once, few, many, or a class for an expanded clone.

v_call: TRBV12-3/TRBV12-4
d_call: TRBD1
clone_size: -
j_call: TRBJ2-2
cdr3_nt: TGTGCCAGCAGCAGGGGGCTCGACACCGGGGAGCTGTTTTTT
cdr3_aa: CASSRGLDTGELFF

v_call: TRBV6-2/TRBV6-3
d_call: TRBD2
clone_size: few
j_call: TRBJ2-1
cdr3_nt: TGTGCCGTCGGGGGGGCCCTAAGGCGCGAGCAGTTCTTC
cdr3_aa: CAVGGALRREQFF

v_call: TRBV7-9
d_call: -
clone_size: many
j_call: TRBJ1-2
cdr3_nt: TGTGCCAGCACTTACTCAGGGACCACTAACTATGGCTACACCTTC
cdr3_aa: CASTYSGTTNYGYTF

v_call: TRBV27
d_call: TRBD1
clone_size: few
j_call: TRBJ2-3
cdr3_nt: TGTGCCAGCAGTTTATCAAGGACAGGGGGCACGCAGTATTTT
cdr3_aa: CASSLSRTGGTQYF

v_call: TRBV5-8
d_call: -
clone_size: -
j_call: TRBJ2-3
cdr3_nt: TGTGCCAGCAGCTTCGGACTACCACCCACAGATACGCAGTATTTT
cdr3_aa: CASSFGLPPTDTQYF

v_call: TRBV6-1
d_call: TRBD2
clone_size: -
j_call: TRBJ2-3
cdr3_nt: TGTGCCAGCAAACTCACTAGCGGGGCTGCAGATACGCAGTATTTT
cdr3_aa: CASKLTSGAADTQYF

v_call: TRBV20-1
d_call: TRBD2
clone_size: -
j_call: TRBJ2-1
cdr3_nt: TGCAGTGCCAGAGTCTATGGGACTAGCGGTTACAATGAGCAGTTCTTC
cdr3_aa: CSARVYGTSGYNEQFF

v_call: TRBV27
d_call: TRBD1
clone_size: -
j_call: TRBJ1-4
cdr3_nt: TGTGCCAGCGGGACAGGGAACTTCGGCGAAAAACTGTTTTTT
cdr3_aa: CASGTGNFGEKLFF

v_call: TRBV20-1
d_call: TRBD2
clone_size: few
j_call: TRBJ2-1
cdr3_nt: TGCAGTGCTAGACATGCGGGAGGAAATGAGCAGTTCTTC
cdr3_aa: CSARHAGGNEQFF

v_call: TRBV5-5
d_call: -
clone_size: -
j_call: TRBJ2-7
cdr3_nt: TGTGCCAGCAGCTTGGCAATTACTACTGGGCGGGAATCCTACGAGCAGTACTTC
cdr3_aa: CASSLAITTGRESYEQYF

v_call: TRBV11-3
d_call: -
clone_size: -
j_call: TRBJ2-1
cdr3_nt: TGTGCCAGCAGCTTGATGGCGACTAGTTCCAATGAGCAGTTCTTC
cdr3_aa: CASSLMATSSNEQFF

v_call: TRBV12-3/TRBV12-4
d_call: -
clone_size: -
j_call: TRBJ2-2
cdr3_nt: TGTGCCAGCAGTTTTGGCGGGGTTTACACCGGGGAGCTGTTTTTT
cdr3_aa: CASSFGGVYTGELFF

v_call: TRBV9
d_call: -
clone_size: few
j_call: TRBJ2-3
cdr3_nt: TGTGCCAGCAGCGCGGGACCACCCCGCACAGATACGCAGTATTTT
cdr3_aa: CASSAGPPRTDTQYF

v_call: TRBV12-3/TRBV12-4
d_call: -
clone_size: few
j_call: TRBJ2-3
cdr3_nt: TGTGCCAGCAGTCCCCTTATCGGCACAGATACGCAGTATTTT
cdr3_aa: CASSPLIGTDTQYF

v_call: TRBV7-6
d_call: TRBD2
clone_size: -
j_call: TRBJ2-1
cdr3_nt: TGTGCCAGCAGCTTAGTGGTGGCGGGAGCAGCGGGTGAGCAGTTCTTC
cdr3_aa: CASSLVVAGAAGEQFF

v_call: TRBV12-3/TRBV12-4
d_call: -
clone_size: many
j_call: TRBJ2-5
cdr3_nt: TGTGCCAGCAGTCTCACCAGGGAGACCCAGTACTTC
cdr3_aa: CASSLTRETQYF

v_call: TRBV7-3
d_call: -
clone_size: -
j_call: TRBJ2-1
cdr3_nt: TGTGCCAGCAGCCTTCTTACGGGACTTTCAAACAATGAGCAGTTCTTC
cdr3_aa: CASSLLTGLSNNEQFF

v_call: TRBV20-1
d_call: -
clone_size: few
j_call: TRBJ1-5
cdr3_nt: TGCAGTGCCCTAAATCCAGGGAACCTCGGTCAGCCCCAGCATTTT
cdr3_aa: CSALNPGNLGQPQHF

v_call: TRBV10-1
d_call: -
clone_size: -
j_call: TRBJ2-1
cdr3_nt: TGCGCCAGCAGTGAGGAAAACTCCTACAATGAGCAGTTCTTC
cdr3_aa: CASSEENSYNEQFF

v_call: TRBV6-1
d_call: -
clone_size: -
j_call: TRBJ1-5
cdr3_nt: TGTGCCAGCAGACACAGGGTACACCAGCCCCAGCATTTT
cdr3_aa: CASRHRVHQPQHF

v_call: TRBV5-6
d_call: -
clone_size: few
j_call: TRBJ2-2
cdr3_nt: TGTGCCAGCAGCCCGGTGTGGGCGGACACCGGGGAGCTGTTTTTT
cdr3_aa: CASSPVWADTGELFF

v_call: TRBV12-3/TRBV12-4
d_call: -
clone_size: few
j_call: TRBJ2-5
cdr3_nt: TGTGCCAGCGCCACCGGTAGGACCCAGTACTTC
cdr3_aa: CASATGRTQYF

v_call: TRBV12-3/TRBV12-4
d_call: TRBD1
clone_size: -
j_call: TRBJ2-3
cdr3_nt: TGTGCCAGCAGTTTAGGGGACAGCCCTTCCACAGATACGCAGTATTTT
cdr3_aa: CASSLGDSPSTDTQYF

v_call: TRBV5-1
d_call: TRBD2
clone_size: -
j_call: TRBJ2-7
cdr3_nt: TGCGCCAGCAGCTTTGGCGGGAGTAAATACGAGCAGTACTTC
cdr3_aa: CASSFGGSKYEQYF

v_call: TRBV7-8
d_call: TRBD2
clone_size: few
j_call: TRBJ2-1
cdr3_nt: TGTGCCAGCACCACCGGAGCGGGAGTTAGCTACAATGAGCAGTTCTTC
cdr3_aa: CASTTGAGVSYNEQFF

v_call: TRBV10-3
d_call: -
clone_size: -
j_call: TRBJ2-7
cdr3_nt: TGTGCCATCAGTGAGATTGGACAATCCTACGAGCAGTACTTC
cdr3_aa: CAISEIGQSYEQYF

v_call: TRBV7-3
d_call: TRBD1
clone_size: -
j_call: TRBJ2-2
cdr3_nt: TGTGCCAGCAAAACCGGACAGGCAAACACCGGGGAGCTGTTTTTT
cdr3_aa: CASKTGQANTGELFF

v_call: TRBV7-9
d_call: -
clone_size: -
j_call: TRBJ1-1
cdr3_nt: TGTGCCAGCAGCTTATCGGGGCTCACTGAAGCTTTCTTT
cdr3_aa: CASSLSGLTEAFF

v_call: TRBV12-3/TRBV12-4
d_call: TRBD1
clone_size: -
j_call: TRBJ2-7
cdr3_nt: TGTGCCAGCAGACTCACAGGGGGTATGTCCTACGAGCAGTACTTC
cdr3_aa: CASRLTGGMSYEQYF

v_call: TRBV3-1
d_call: -
clone_size: -
j_call: TRBJ2-1
cdr3_nt: TGTGCCAGCAGCCAGTCCGGGGGCGGCCTATACAATGAGCAGTTCTTC
cdr3_aa: CASSQSGGGLYNEQFF

v_call: TRBV2
d_call: TRBD1
clone_size: -
j_call: TRBJ2-7
cdr3_nt: TGTGCCAGCAGTGTGAGGCAGGGGGCTTTGTACGAGCAGTACTTC
cdr3_aa: CASSVRQGALYEQYF

v_call: TRBV27
d_call: -
clone_size: -
j_call: TRBJ1-6
cdr3_nt: TGTGCCAGTGCCGGACCATATAATTCACCCCTCCACTTT
cdr3_aa: CASAGPYNSPLHF

v_call: TRBV12-3/TRBV12-4
d_call: -
clone_size: few
j_call: TRBJ1-5
cdr3_nt: TGTGCCAGCAGTTTAGCGGGTAGGGATCAGCCCCAGCATTTT
cdr3_aa: CASSLAGRDQPQHF

v_call: TRBV7-2
d_call: -
clone_size: few
j_call: TRBJ2-1
cdr3_nt: TGTGCCATTCTCCCCGTGGGGAAAAATGAGCAGTTCTTC
cdr3_aa: CAILPVGKNEQFF

v_call: TRBV6-1
d_call: TRBD2
clone_size: -
j_call: TRBJ2-1
cdr3_nt: TGTGCCAGCAGAGATTTAGCGGGTCGGTCCTACAATGAGCAGTTCTTC
cdr3_aa: CASRDLAGRSYNEQFF